Each of the 17 T cell receptor beta chains below was sequenced from the same sample in a study of cytomegalovirus exposure and HLA in healthy donors. PCR was performed using 60 Vbeta and 13 Jbeta primers. Measured with immunoSEQ multiplex PCR; TCRdb has only the in-frame clones, and not every one. The sample contains about 160,000 clones, around 72% of which appear only once. The specimen was PBMCs. All receptors derive from a woman between 40 and 55 years old in good health and CMV-seropositive.

The chain is built from TRBV28 and TRBJ1-2, with a possible D match to TRBD1 (6 bases). The CDR3 consists of 14 residues. Germline V CDR1 and CDR2: MDHEN, SYDVKM. V shed 5 bases and J shed 5 bases, with 15 bases lying between them. DNA of the CDR3: TGTGCCAGCAGTCCCCAGGGGCGCGGTTATGGCTACACCTTC. As protein: CASSPQGRGYGYTF.

The chain links TRBV19 to TRBJ2-3, with a tentative D call TRBD2 (5 bases). Germline CDR1 is LNHDA and CDR2 is SQIVND (reference sequence). The CDR3 extends over 13 amino acids. V dropped 0 bases and J dropped 5 bases, with 6 bases sitting between them. The CDR3 here is CASSIDAGDTQYF. CDR3 nucleotide sequence: TGTGCCAGTAGTATAGATGCGGGAGATACGCAGTATTTT.

This clone was observed a single time. The V call is TRBV14, the J call TRBJ1-1; D uncertain. CDR1 and CDR2 (germline): SGHDN, FVKESK. V dropped 1 base and J dropped 5 bases, with 5 bases sitting between them. This CDR3 has 12 amino acids. As DNA, the CDR3 is TGTGCCAGCAGCCAAGTCGGTACTGAAGCTTTCTTT. Protein product: CASSQVGTEAFF.

The rearrangement links TRBV28 to TRBJ2-3; weak D call: TRBD1 (6 bases). CDR3 length: 12 residues. In germline, CDR1 is MDHEN, CDR2 SYDVKM. V was pared by 6 bases and J by 4 bases, with 8 bases between. The CDR3 sequence: CASSQGPDTQYF. As DNA, the CDR3 is TGTGCCAGCAGCCAGGGGCCAGATACGCAGTATTTT.

This clone has a handful of counts. The chain recombines TRBV7-2 with TRBJ2-5, with 7 positions matching TRBD2. Germline values: CDR1 SGHTA, CDR2 FQGNSA. Unmatched junction bases numbered 7, after V lost 8 bases and J lost 1 base. The CDR3 is 14 residues long. This CDR3 reads CASGQAGPQETQYF. The CDR3 DNA reads as TGTGCCAGCGGCCAAGCGGGGCCCCAAGAGACCCAGTACTTC. The full variable domain, in which reference TRBV7-2 and TRBJ2-5 provide the parts outside the CDR3, is GAGVSQSPSNKVTEKGKDVELRCDPISGHTALYWYRQSLGQGLEFLIYFQGNSAPDKSGLPSDRFSAERTGGSVSTLTIQRTQQEDSAVYLCASGQAGPQETQYFGPGTRLLVL.

This chain connects TRBV5-1 to TRBJ1-3, with D hard to call. CDR3 length equals 16 residues. Germline V gene sequence: CDR1 SGHRS, CDR2 YFSETQ. Trimming pared 1 base from V and 3 bases from J, leaving 14 bases between. The CDR3 DNA reads as TGCGCCAGCAGCTTGTCCTCCTCCGGCGGTGGAAACACCATATATTTT. The encoded protein is CASSLSSSGGGNTIYF. Drawing the rest from reference TRBV5-1 and TRBJ1-3, the complete variable domain is KAGVTQTPRYLIKTRGQQVTLSCSPISGHRSVSWYQQTPGQGLQFLFEYFSETQRNKGNFPGRFSGRQFSNSRSEMNVSTLELGDSALYLCASSLSSSGGGNTIYFGEGSWLTVV.

The chain is built from TRBV6-5 and TRBJ2-7; D not resolved. V shed 2 bases and J shed 4 bases, with 3 bases lying between them. Germline V gene data show CDR1 as MNHEY and CDR2 as SVGAGI. This CDR3 has 11 residues. CDR3 nucleotide sequence: TGTGCCAGCAGTTACGAGTACGAGCAGTACTTC. This gives the protein CASSYEYEQYF.

This clone appeared a single time. Compared with germline, one end of the junction differs, possibly owing to a read error. The chain carries TRBV28 and TRBJ2-4; no clear D gene. The germline gives CDR1 MDHEN, CDR2 SYDVKM. This CDR3 has 12 amino acids. In DNA form, the CDR3 reads TGTGCGAGCAGCCCCTACAAAAACATTCAGTACTTC. Protein: CASSPYKNIQYF.

The chain uses TRBV5-1 and TRBJ1-2, with 7 bases matching TRBD1. The germline V gene has CDR1 SGHRS and CDR2 YFSETQ. Losses at the gene ends were 7 bases for V and 5 bases for J; bases not matched to a gene: 14. The CDR3 has 15 residues. The chain's CDR3 is CASREGTASIYGYTF. In DNA, the CDR3 is TGCGCCAGCCGCGAAGGGACAGCATCAATTTATGGCTACACCTTC.

This clone is a singleton in its sample. The rearrangement links TRBV4-3 to TRBJ1-4, with 9 bases lining up with TRBD1. The CDR3 spans 15 residues. J gave up 8 bases and V 0 bases, and 4 bases lay outside the gene matches. The germline CDR1 and CDR2 sequences are LGHNA and YSLEER. This CDR3 is CASSQEDRGGEKLFF. The CDR3, as DNA: TGCGCCAGCAGCCAAGAGGACAGGGGAGGGGAAAAACTGTTTTTT.

This chain connects TRBV19 to TRBJ1-5; TRBD1 matches 7 bases. V lost 7 bases and J lost 0; bases outside the gene matches: 6. The CDR3 spans 15 residues. Germline-derived CDR1 and CDR2 are LNHDA and SQIVND (reference sequence). CDR3 bases: TGTGCCAGTACCAGACAGGGAGATAGCAATCAGCCCCAGCATTTT. This gives the protein CASTRQGDSNQPQHF.

The chain has TRBV11-2 and TRBJ1-2, with D hard to call. Germline CDR1 and CDR2: SGHAT and FQNNGV. The length of the CDR3 is 14 residues. V shed 4 bases and J shed 4 bases, with 13 bases lying between them. The chain's CDR3 is CASSSMTDFYGYTF. CDR3 in DNA: TGTGCCAGCAGCTCCATGACGGACTTCTATGGCTACACCTTC.

V usage is TRBV6-5 and J usage is TRBJ1-6; D gene unclear. Germline V CDR1 and CDR2: MNHEY, SVGAGI. Trimming shortened V by 6 bases and J by 7 bases, and 10 bases separated the two germline ends. The CDR3 is 13 residues long. CDR3 sequence: CASSPGRNSPLHF. In DNA form, the CDR3 reads TGTGCCAGCAGCCCGGGGAGAAATTCACCCCTCCACTTT.

The chain recombines TRBV10-3 with TRBJ1-2; tentative D call: TRBD1 (6 bases). Germline-derived CDR1 and CDR2 are ENHRY and SYGVKD. V lost 5 bases, J lost 3 bases, and 13 bases lay in between. The CDR3 has 14 amino acids. The CDR3 bases are TGTGCCATCAGTCAACCGACAGGTTACTATGGCTACACCTTC. This encodes CAISQPTGYYGYTF.

The J gene is TRBJ2-1, the V gene TRBV2, with 9 nucleotides matching TRBD1. V lost 8 bases to trimming and J lost 12 bases; unmatched junction nucleotides: 8. This CDR3 has 12 amino acids. CDR1 SNHLY and CDR2 FYNNEI come from the germline V gene. CDR3 coding DNA: TGTGCCAGCCTTAGGACAGGGGATAGGCAGTTCTTC. Translating it yields CASLRTGDRQFF. Together with reference TRBV2 and TRBJ2-1, the CDR3 gives the full variable domain: EPEVTQTPSHQVTQMGQEVILRCVPISNHLYFYWYRQILGQKVEFLVSFYNNEISEKSEIFDDQFSVERPDGSNFTLKIRSTKLEDSAMYFCASLRTGDRQFFGPGTRLTVL.

V usage is TRBV6-1 and J usage is TRBJ1-5, with a weak D call TRBD1 (5 bases). Germline lookup yields CDR1 MNHNS and CDR2 SASEGT. The V and J ends lost 1 base and 6 bases respectively, with 16 bases between them. CDR3 length equals 16 residues. The CDR3 nucleotides read TGTGCCAGCAGTGAAGGTAGTTGGGGGGTACGTCAGCCCCAGCATTTT. Translated, it gives CASSEGSWGVRQPQHF.

This clone was observed at least ten times. The chain uses TRBV11-2 and TRBJ1-1; D gene uncertain. V was trimmed by 2 bases and J by 9 bases, leaving 13 bases between them. Germline assignment: CDR1 SGHAT and CDR2 FQNNGV. This CDR3 spans 13 amino acids. The CDR3 is CASSLISSPQAFF. The CDR3 DNA reads as TGTGCCAGCAGCTTAATCTCGAGTCCTCAAGCTTTCTTT. The full variable domain, its missing parts supplied by reference TRBV11-2 and TRBJ1-1, is EAGVAQSPRYKIIEKRQSVAFWCNPISGHATLYWYQQILGQGPKLLIQFQNNGVVDDSQLPKDRFSAERLKGVDSTLKIQPAKLEDSAVYLCASSLISSPQAFFGQGTRLTVV.